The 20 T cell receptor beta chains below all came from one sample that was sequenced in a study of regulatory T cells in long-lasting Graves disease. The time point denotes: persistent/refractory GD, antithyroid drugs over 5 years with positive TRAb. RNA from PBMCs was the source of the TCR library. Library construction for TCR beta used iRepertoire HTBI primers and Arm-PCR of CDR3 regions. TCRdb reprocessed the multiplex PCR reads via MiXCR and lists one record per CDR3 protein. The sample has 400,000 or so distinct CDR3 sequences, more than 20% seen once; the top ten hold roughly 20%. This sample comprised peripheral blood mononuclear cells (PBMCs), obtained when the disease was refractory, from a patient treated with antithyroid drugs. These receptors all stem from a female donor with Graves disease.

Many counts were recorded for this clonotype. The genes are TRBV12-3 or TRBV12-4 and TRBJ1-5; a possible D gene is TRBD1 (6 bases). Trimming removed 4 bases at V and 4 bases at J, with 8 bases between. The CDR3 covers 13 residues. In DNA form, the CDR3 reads TGTGCCAGCAGTTGGACAGATAATCAGCCCCAGCATTTT. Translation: CASSWTDNQPQHF.

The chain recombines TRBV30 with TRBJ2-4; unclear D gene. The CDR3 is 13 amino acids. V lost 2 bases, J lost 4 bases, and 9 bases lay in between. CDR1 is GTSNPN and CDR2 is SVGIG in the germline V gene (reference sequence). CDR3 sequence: CAWSPLGKNIQYF. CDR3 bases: TGTGCCTGGAGTCCGTTGGGGAAAAACATTCAGTACTTC.

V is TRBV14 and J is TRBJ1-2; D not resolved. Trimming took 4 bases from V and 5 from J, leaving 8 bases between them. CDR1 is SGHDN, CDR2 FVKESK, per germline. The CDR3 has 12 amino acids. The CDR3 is CASSRSVYGYTF. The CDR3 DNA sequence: TGTGCCAGCAGCCGGTCAGTGTATGGCTACACCTTC.

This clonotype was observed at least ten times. CDR3 bases: TGTGCCAGCAGCTTAGCAGAATTTGGACCCCCGGGCACCGGGGAGCTGTTTTTT. It codes for CASSLAEFGPPGTGELFF. The rearrangement uses TRBV11-2 and TRBJ2-2; D call uncertain. The CDR3 spans 18 residues. Germline loops: CDR1 SGHAT, CDR2 FQNNGV. Trimming left V 1 base short and J 4 bases short, with 19 bases between.

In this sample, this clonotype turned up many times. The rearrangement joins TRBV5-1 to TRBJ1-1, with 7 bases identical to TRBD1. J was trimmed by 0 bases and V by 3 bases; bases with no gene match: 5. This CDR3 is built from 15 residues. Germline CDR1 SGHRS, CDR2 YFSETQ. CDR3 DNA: TGCGCCAGCAGCTCGGGACAGATTATGAACACTGAAGCTTTCTTT. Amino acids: CASSSGQIMNTEAFF.

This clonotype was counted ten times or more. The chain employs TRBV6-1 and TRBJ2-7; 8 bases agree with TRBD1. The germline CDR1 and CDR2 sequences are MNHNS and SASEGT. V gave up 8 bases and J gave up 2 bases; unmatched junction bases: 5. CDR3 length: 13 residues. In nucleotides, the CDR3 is TGTGCCAGCGGACAGGGATCCCCCTACGAGCAGTACTTC. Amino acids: CASGQGSPYEQYF.

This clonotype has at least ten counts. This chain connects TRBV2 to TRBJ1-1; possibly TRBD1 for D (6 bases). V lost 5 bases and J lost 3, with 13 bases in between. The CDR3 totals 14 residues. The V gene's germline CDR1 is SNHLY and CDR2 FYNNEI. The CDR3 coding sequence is TGTGCCAGCAGTACGACAGGTCTTTACACTGAAGCTTTCTTT. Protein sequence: CASSTTGLYTEAFF.

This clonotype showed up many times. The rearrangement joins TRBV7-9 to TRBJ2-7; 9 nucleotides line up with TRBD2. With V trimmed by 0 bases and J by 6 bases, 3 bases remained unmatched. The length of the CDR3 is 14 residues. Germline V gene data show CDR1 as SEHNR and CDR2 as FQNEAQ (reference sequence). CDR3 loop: CASSLAGLAGEQYF. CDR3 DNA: TGTGCCAGCAGCTTAGCGGGACTAGCAGGCGAGCAGTACTTC.

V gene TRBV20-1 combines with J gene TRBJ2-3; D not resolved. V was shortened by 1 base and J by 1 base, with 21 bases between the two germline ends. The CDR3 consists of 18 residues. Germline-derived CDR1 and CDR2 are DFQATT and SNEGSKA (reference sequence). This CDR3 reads CSARGFSRRVGRTDTQYF. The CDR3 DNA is TGCAGTGCTAGAGGTTTCTCGCGCAGAGTCGGGCGCACAGATACGCAGTATTTT.

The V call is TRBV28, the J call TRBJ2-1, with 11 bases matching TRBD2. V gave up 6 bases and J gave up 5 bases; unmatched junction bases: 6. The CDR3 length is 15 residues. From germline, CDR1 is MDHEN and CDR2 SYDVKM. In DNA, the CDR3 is TGTGCCAGCAGGTTAGCGGGAGGGCGGGACAATGAGCAGTTCTTC. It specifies CASRLAGGRDNEQFF.

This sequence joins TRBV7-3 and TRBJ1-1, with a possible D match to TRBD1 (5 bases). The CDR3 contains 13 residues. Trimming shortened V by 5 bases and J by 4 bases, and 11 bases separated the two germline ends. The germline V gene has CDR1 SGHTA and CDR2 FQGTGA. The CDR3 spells CASSRQWGTEAFF. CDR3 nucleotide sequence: TGTGCCAGCAGCCGACAGTGGGGCACTGAAGCTTTCTTT.

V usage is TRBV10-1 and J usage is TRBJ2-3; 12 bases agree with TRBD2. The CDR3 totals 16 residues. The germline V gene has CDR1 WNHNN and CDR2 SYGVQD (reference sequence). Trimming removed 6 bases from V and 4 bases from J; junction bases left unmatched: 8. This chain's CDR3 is CASSHLAGGLADTQYF. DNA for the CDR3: TGCGCCAGCAGCCATCTAGCGGGAGGGCTCGCAGATACGCAGTATTTT.

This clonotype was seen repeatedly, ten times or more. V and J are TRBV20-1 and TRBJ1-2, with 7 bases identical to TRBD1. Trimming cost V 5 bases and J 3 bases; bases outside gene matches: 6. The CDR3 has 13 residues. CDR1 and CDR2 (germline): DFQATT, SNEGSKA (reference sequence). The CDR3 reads CSASRGGDYGYTF. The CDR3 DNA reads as TGCAGTGCTTCCAGAGGGGGCGACTATGGCTACACCTTC.

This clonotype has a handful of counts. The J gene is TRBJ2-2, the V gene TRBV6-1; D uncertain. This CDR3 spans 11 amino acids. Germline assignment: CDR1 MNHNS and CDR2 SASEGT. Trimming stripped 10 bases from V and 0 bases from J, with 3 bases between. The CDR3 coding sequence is TGTGCCACCTCGAACACCGGGGAGCTGTTTTTT. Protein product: CATSNTGELFF.

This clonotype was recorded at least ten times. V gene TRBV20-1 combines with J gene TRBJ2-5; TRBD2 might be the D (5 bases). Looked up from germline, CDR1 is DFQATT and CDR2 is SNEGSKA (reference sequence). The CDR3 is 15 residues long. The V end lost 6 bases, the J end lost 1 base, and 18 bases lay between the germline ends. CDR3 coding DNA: TGCAGTGCAGAAGGGTGGGAGATAGCCCAAGAGACCCAGTACTTC. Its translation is CSAEGWEIAQETQYF.

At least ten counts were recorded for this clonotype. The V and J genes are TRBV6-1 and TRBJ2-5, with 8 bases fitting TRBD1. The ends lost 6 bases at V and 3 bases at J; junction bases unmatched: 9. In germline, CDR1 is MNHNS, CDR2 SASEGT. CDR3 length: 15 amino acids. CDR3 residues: CASSPTDRVEETQYF. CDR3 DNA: TGTGCCAGCAGCCCGACGGACAGGGTGGAAGAGACCCAGTACTTC.

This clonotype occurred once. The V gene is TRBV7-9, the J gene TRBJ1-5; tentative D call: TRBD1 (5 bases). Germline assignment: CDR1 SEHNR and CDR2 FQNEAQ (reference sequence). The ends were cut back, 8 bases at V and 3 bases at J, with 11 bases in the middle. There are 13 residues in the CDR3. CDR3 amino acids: CASGAGDNQPQHF. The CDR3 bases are TGTGCCAGCGGGGCAGGTGACAATCAGCCCCAGCATTTT.

The CDR3 reads CASSPYDRGNHQPQHF. CDR3 nucleotide sequence: TGTGCCAGCTCACCTTACGACAGGGGAAATCATCAGCCCCAGCATTTT. The V gene is TRBV18, the J gene TRBJ1-5, with 8 bases aligning to TRBD1. This CDR3 is 16 amino acids long. The germline CDR1 and CDR2 sequences are KGHSH and LQKENI. The V segment lost 3 bases and the J segment 5 bases; nucleotides outside the gene matches: 9. The full variable domain, with the rest looked up from reference TRBV18 and TRBJ1-5, is NAGVMQNPRHLVRRRGQEARLRCSPMKGHSHVYWYRQLPEEGLKFMVYLQKENIIDESGMPKERFSAEFPKEGPSILRIQQVVRGDSAAYFCASSPYDRGNHQPQHFGDGTRLSIL.

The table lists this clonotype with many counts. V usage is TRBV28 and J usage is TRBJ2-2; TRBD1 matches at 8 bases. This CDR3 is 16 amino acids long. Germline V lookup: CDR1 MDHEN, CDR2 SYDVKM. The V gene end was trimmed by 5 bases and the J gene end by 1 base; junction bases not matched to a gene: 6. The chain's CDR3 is CASSTPGTGNTGELFF. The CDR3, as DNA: TGTGCCAGCAGTACCCCCGGGACAGGGAACACCGGGGAGCTGTTTTTT.

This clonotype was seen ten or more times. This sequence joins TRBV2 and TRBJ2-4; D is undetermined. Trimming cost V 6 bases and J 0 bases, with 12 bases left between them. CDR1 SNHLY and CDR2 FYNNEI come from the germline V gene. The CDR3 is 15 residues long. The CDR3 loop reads CASRRTFLAKNIQYF. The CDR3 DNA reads TGTGCCAGCAGGCGAACTTTCTTAGCCAAAAACATTCAGTACTTC.